These 29 T cell receptor beta chains came from one sample sequenced in a study of human T cells and chemical hapten exposure. Regarding time point: patch test 2, 6 weeks after DPC sensitization. Documented treatment: therapeutic diphenylcyclopropenone sensitization with weekly scalp DPC. TCRdb itself ran the RACE reads through MiXCR, one entry per CDR3 protein. Seen here are some 80,000 distinct CDR3 sequences, roughly 11% observed once, and the top ten hold around 1.4%. The sequenced sample was whole blood, obtained in connection with sensitization to the hapten diphenylcyclopropenone (DPC). The receptors derive from a man aged 18 to 30 with alopecia areata. Some clones in this sample may be carry-over from other donors' samples.

The chain recombines TRBV20-1 with TRBJ2-7; D not certain. In germline, CDR1 is DFQATT, CDR2 SNEGSKA (reference sequence). The ends were cut back, 0 bases at V and 3 bases at J, with 15 bases in the middle. The CDR3 is 15 residues long. CDR3 DNA sequence: TGCAGTGCTAGAGATTCTCGTCCGAAAAACTACGAGCAGTACGTC. Translated, it gives CSARDSRPKNYEQYV.

The rearrangement links TRBV4-3 to TRBJ2-2; 8 bases are a match to TRBD1. This CDR3 has 16 residues. The V gene's germline CDR1 is LGHNA and CDR2 YSLEER. V gave up 6 bases and J gave up 5 bases; unmatched junction bases: 11. The DNA of the CDR3 is TGCGCCAGCAGTCAGTACCAGGGGGCTGGGACCGGGGAGCTGTTTTTT. Residues: CASSQYQGAGTGELFF.

This clonotype was found once. The V gene is TRBV28, the J gene TRBJ2-7; the D gene is possibly TRBD1 (8 bases). The CDR3 is 18 amino acids. Germline CDR1 is MDHEN and CDR2 is SYDVKM. Trimming stripped 0 bases from V and 1 base from J, with 19 bases between. The CDR3 coding sequence is TGTGCCAGCAGTTTATGGGAACAGGGGGAGGGAGCTTCCTACGAGCAGTACTTC. Amino acid sequence: CASSLWEQGEGASYEQYF. Using reference TRBV28 and TRBJ2-7 for the parts outside the CDR3, the full variable domain is DVKVTQSSRYLVKRTGEKVFLECVQDMDHENMFWYRQDPGLGLRLIYFSYDVKMKEKGDIPEGYSVSREKKERFSLILESASTNQTSMYLCASSLWEQGEGASYEQYFGPGTRLTVT.

This clonotype has ten or more counts. The rearrangement joins TRBV10-3 to TRBJ2-3; TRBD2 might be the D (6 bases). Trimming stripped 7 bases from V and 7 bases from J, with 21 bases between. The CDR3 sequence is 15 residues long. Germline assignment: CDR1 ENHRY and CDR2 SYGVKD. The CDR3 DNA reads as TGTGCCATCACCCCGGGACTGGAATCCACGCATACGCAGTATTTT. It yields the protein CAITPGLESTHTQYF.

V gene TRBV10-3 combines with J gene TRBJ1-6; possibly TRBD1 for D (5 bases). Germline CDR1 and CDR2: ENHRY and SYGVKD. With 6 bases removed from V and 8 bases from J, the gap between germline ends came to 11 bases. CDR3 length: 13 residues. For the CDR3, the DNA is TGTGCCATCAGGGACATCCCCGATTCACCCCTCCACTTT. Residues: CAIRDIPDSPLHF.

This clonotype was seen a handful of times. The chain couples TRBV9 to TRBJ2-1, with 8 bases fitting TRBD1. J was trimmed by 6 bases and V by 0 bases; bases with no gene match: 5. Per germline, CDR1 SGDLS and CDR2 YYNGEE. This CDR3 has 15 residues. In DNA, the CDR3 is TGTGCCAGCAGCGTAGAGGACAGGGTGTTCAATGAGCAGTTCTTC. Its translation is CASSVEDRVFNEQFF.

This clonotype has ten or more counts. The chain has TRBV11-2 and TRBJ2-3, with D possibly matching TRBD1 (5 bases). The CDR3 contains 12 residues. The germline CDR1 and CDR2 sequences are SGHAT and FQNNGV. V lost 0 bases and J lost 9, with 7 bases in between. CDR3 residues: CASSLEGRTQYF. CDR3 DNA: TGTGCCAGCAGCTTAGAGGGGCGGACGCAGTATTTT.

This clonotype occurred many times. The genes are TRBV11-1 and TRBJ1-2, with D hard to call. The V gene lost 3 bases and the J gene lost 0 bases, with 5 bases spanning the gap. The germline gives CDR1 SGHAT, CDR2 FQDESV (reference sequence). CDR3 size: 13 residues. Here the CDR3 reads CASSFTANYGYTF. As DNA, the CDR3 is TGTGCCAGCAGCTTTACCGCTAACTATGGCTACACCTTC.

This clonotype has only a few counts. J is TRBJ2-3 and V is TRBV7-3; unclear D gene. The CDR3 consists of 11 residues. Germline loops: CDR1 SGHTA, CDR2 FQGTGA. The ends were cut back, 8 bases at V and 2 bases at J, with 5 bases in the middle. The CDR3, as DNA: TGTGCCAGCGGAGACACAGATACGCAGTATTTT. The encoded protein is CASGDTDTQYF.

V gene TRBV20-1 combines with J gene TRBJ2-7; D ambiguous. Germline lookup yields CDR1 DFQATT and CDR2 SNEGSKA (reference sequence). Deletions cut 1 base from V and 3 bases from J, with 13 bases between. CDR3 length equals 14 residues. CDR3 nucleotide sequence: TGCAGTGCTAGAGGATCCCTTCTAGACTACGAGCAGTACTTC. It specifies CSARGSLLDYEQYF.

This rearrangement joins TRBV11-3 to TRBJ2-1, with D hard to call. Germline lookup yields CDR1 SGHNT and CDR2 YENEEA. The CDR3 covers 15 residues. Trimming cost V 0 bases and J 6 bases, with 12 bases left between them. CDR3 sequence reads: CASSLDSLRFNEQFF. CDR3 in DNA: TGTGCCAGCAGCTTAGATTCTTTGCGGTTCAATGAGCAGTTCTTC.

This clonotype was seen at least ten times. V gene TRBV5-6 combines with J gene TRBJ2-7, with D tentatively TRBD1 (6 bases). CDR1 and CDR2 from the germline V gene are SGHDT and YYEEEE. The CDR3 extends over 17 amino acids. V lost 3 bases to trimming and J lost 3 bases, with 22 bases between them. CDR3 nucleotide sequence: TGTGCCAGCAGCTCCACCACGACAGGCGTCCTCATCTACGAGCAGTACTTC. It specifies CASSSTTTGVLIYEQYF.

This clonotype occurred many times. The chain has TRBV5-1 and TRBJ2-2; D not resolved. The germline V gene has CDR1 SGHRS and CDR2 YFSETQ. The CDR3 has 14 amino acids. Trimming stripped 2 bases from V and 3 bases from J, with 8 bases between. The CDR3 spells CASSLPSDTGELFF. In nucleotides, the CDR3 is TGCGCCAGCAGCTTACCCAGTGACACCGGGGAGCTGTTTTTT.

In its sample, this clonotype was seen many times. The rearrangement joins TRBV9 to TRBJ2-3, with 9 nucleotides matching TRBD2. Germline assignment: CDR1 SGDLS and CDR2 YYNGEE. CDR3 length: 15 residues. Germline trimming cut 2 bases from V and 6 bases from J; bases unmatched to any gene: 7. The CDR3, as DNA: TGTGCCAGCAGCGTGACCGGGACTAGCTTGGATACGCAGTATTTT. It translates to CASSVTGTSLDTQYF.

The table lists this clonotype with a few counts. The CDR3 loop reads CASRLSSGANTGELFF. The CDR3 region has the DNA TGTGCAAGTCGCTTATCTAGCGGGGCGAACACCGGGGAGCTGTTTTTT. This chain links TRBV12-2 with TRBJ2-2; TRBD2, the D gene given by the table, was not confirmed from the DNA. TRBV12-2 represents a pseudogene. This CDR3 comprises 16 residues.

This clonotype was counted at least ten times. The chain couples TRBV19 to TRBJ1-3; D is possibly TRBD1 (6 bases). This CDR3 has 16 amino acids. V lost 6 bases and J 2 bases, leaving 17 bases between the germline ends. CDR1 and CDR2 from the germline V gene are LNHDA and SQIVND (reference sequence). The CDR3 spells CASRIRRQVPGNTIYF. The CDR3 DNA follows: TGTGCCAGTAGGATCCGGCGACAGGTTCCTGGAAACACCATATATTTT.

This clonotype came up a few times. This sequence joins TRBV9 and TRBJ1-6; a possible D gene is TRBD1 (6 bases). This CDR3 has 14 residues. V gave up 1 base and J gave up 7 bases, with 9 bases separating them. CDR1 is SGDLS and CDR2 is YYNGEE in the germline V gene. CDR3 residues: CASSVTGFNSPLHF. Written as DNA, the CDR3 is TGTGCCAGCAGCGTAACAGGGTTCAATTCACCCCTCCACTTT.

In this sample, this clonotype turned up many times. V is TRBV4-3 and J is TRBJ2-3; possibly TRBD1 for D (5 bases). Trimming left V 4 bases short and J 6 bases short, with 20 bases between. CDR1 LGHNA and CDR2 YSLEER come from the germline V gene. The CDR3 runs to 16 residues. The CDR3 DNA reads TGCGCCAGCAGCCCTAAAAAGGGGCCCGAGACGGATACGCAGTATTTT. Its translation: CASSPKKGPETDTQYF.

This clonotype was picked up many times. This chain links TRBV7-8 with TRBJ1-5; TRBD1 might be the D (5 bases). The CDR3 is 17 residues long. CDR1 is SGHVS and CDR2 is FQNEAQ in the germline V gene. The V end was cut by 5 bases, the J end by 7 bases, with 24 bases between. Here the CDR3 reads CASSPQAGTGLSQPQHF. CDR3 bases: TGTGCCAGCAGCCCCCAGGCAGGGACGGGCCTCAGCCAGCCCCAGCATTTT. Full variable domain (rest looked up from reference TRBV7-8 and TRBJ1-5): GAGVSQSPRYKVAKRGQDVALRCDPISGHVSLFWYQQALGQGPEFLTYFQNEAQLDKSGLPSDRFFAERPEGSVSTLKIQRTQQEDSAVYLCASSPQAGTGLSQPQHFGDGTRLSIL.

In its sample, this clonotype was seen a few times. V is TRBV4-3 and J is TRBJ1-6; D is uncertain. The CDR3 contains 14 residues. CDR1 is LGHNA, CDR2 YSLEER, per germline. V was cut by 2 bases and J by 6 bases, with 8 bases left in between. CDR3 nucleotide sequence: TGCGCCAGCAGCCAATGGCGGGGTAATTCACCCCTCCACTTT. Amino acids: CASSQWRGNSPLHF.

This chain joins TRBV29-1 and TRBJ2-7; no clear D. The CDR3 consists of 11 residues. The germline V gene encodes CDR1 SQVTM and CDR2 ANQGSEA. V lost 4 bases, J lost 6 bases, and 10 bases lay in between. The CDR3 spells CSVVRSSEQYF. CDR3 sequence (DNA): TGCAGCGTTGTACGGAGCTCCGAGCAGTACTTC.

V usage is TRBV4-3 and J usage is TRBJ2-2, with 7 bases matching TRBD1. V shed 1 base, J shed 1 base, and the junction held 6 bases outside the gene matches. The CDR3 is 17 residues long. Germline loops: CDR1 LGHNA, CDR2 YSLEER. The CDR3 region is CASSQAPGQLNTGELFF. In nucleotides, the CDR3 is TGCGCCAGCAGCCAAGCCCCGGGACAGTTGAACACCGGGGAGCTGTTTTTT.

The gene calls are TRBV28 and TRBJ2-5, with D possibly matching TRBD1 (6 bases). CDR3 size: 13 residues. CDR1 is MDHEN and CDR2 is SYDVKM in the germline V gene. V gave up 10 bases and J gave up 5 bases, with 17 bases separating them. Here the CDR3 DNA reads TGTGCCACCACGACAGGCGATTGGGAGACCCAGTACTTC. This codes for CATTTGDWETQYF. Filled out from reference TRBV28 and TRBJ2-5, the complete variable domain reads DVKVTQSSRYLVKRTGEKVFLECVQDMDHENMFWYRQDPGLGLRLIYFSYDVKMKEKGDIPEGYSVSREKKERFSLILESASTNQTSMYLCATTTGDWETQYFGPGTRLLVL.

This clonotype has ten or more counts. The chain uses TRBV11-2 and TRBJ1-2, with TRBD1 identical over 7 bases. Trimming cost V 1 base and J 3 bases; bases outside gene matches: 5. This CDR3 is built from 15 residues. Germline values: CDR1 SGHAT, CDR2 FQNNGV. The CDR3 bases are TGTGCCAGCAGCTTAGGAAGACAGGGTTACTATGGCTACACCTTC. Protein product: CASSLGRQGYYGYTF.

This clonotype was recorded a few times. This chain connects TRBV6-2 or TRBV6-3 to TRBJ2-1; 11 nucleotides align to TRBD2. V was clipped by 6 bases and J by 3 bases; unmatched bases: 13. Germline V lookup: CDR1 MNHEY, CDR2 SVGEGT. CDR3 length equals 18 residues. CDR3 region: CASSAPLGLAGDYNEQFF. CDR3 in DNA: TGTGCCAGCAGCGCACCCCTCGGACTAGCGGGTGACTACAATGAGCAGTTCTTC.

The rearrangement joins TRBV28 to TRBJ2-2, with D unresolved. Germline CDR1 is MDHEN and CDR2 is SYDVKM. The ends were cut back, 6 bases at V and 7 bases at J, with 9 bases in the middle. The CDR3 has 12 residues. The CDR3 region has the DNA TGTGCCAGCAGCAGACAAAGCGGGGAGCTGTTTTTT. Its protein is CASSRQSGELFF.

The sample holds many counts of this clonotype. This chain joins TRBV7-3 and TRBJ1-1, with no clear D. This CDR3 comprises 13 residues. CDR1 SGHTA and CDR2 FQGTGA come from the germline V gene. Deletions cut 3 bases from V and 1 base from J, with 6 bases between. CDR3 in amino acids: CASSFSRNTEAFF. CDR3 DNA: TGTGCCAGCAGCTTCAGCCGGAACACTGAAGCTTTCTTT.

As regards this clonotype: Relative to the germline gene, one junction end is altered; a read error may explain this. The rearrangement links TRBV7-9 to TRBJ2-3; maybe TRBD2 (6 bases). This CDR3 has 15 residues. Germline CDR1 reads SEHNR; CDR2 reads FQNEAQ (reference sequence). The CDR3 loop reads CTSSSYTGVTDTQYF. The CDR3 bases are TGTACCAGCAGCTCGTATACGGGGGTGACAGATACGCAGTATTTT.

This clonotype was seen only a few times. The rearrangement links TRBV6-5 to TRBJ2-7, with a possible D match to TRBD2 (6 bases). The CDR3 extends over 11 amino acids. Germline assignment: CDR1 MNHEY and CDR2 SVGAGI. The germline V and J ends were trimmed by 5 bases and 7 bases, with 9 bases remaining between them. CDR3 residues: CASSPGREQYF. CDR3 in DNA: TGTGCCAGCAGTCCAGGGAGGGAGCAGTACTTC.